These 32 T cell receptor beta chains share one sample of origin, sequenced in a study of blood T cell repertoires in COVID-19. The assay was immunoSEQ multiplex PCR, and TCRdb's table has in-frame clones only and misses some. The data hold about 160,000 clones, with approximately 91% observed a single time. Sequenced input: peripheral blood. These receptors were obtained from a man younger than 30 with acute or convalescent COVID-19.

The V call is TRBV25-1, the J call TRBJ1-6, with D unclear. This CDR3 is built from 15 residues. Germline V gives CDR1 MGHDK, CDR2 SYGVNS. V lost 3 bases, J lost 9 bases, and 15 bases lay in between. CDR3 loop: CASSDLRDGASPLHF. The DNA of the CDR3 is TGTGCCAGCAGTGATCTGAGGGATGGAGCTTCACCCCTCCACTTT.

The chain uses TRBV20-1 and TRBJ2-7; TRBD2 aligns across 8 bases. Trimming took 3 bases from V and 9 from J; bases not matched to a gene: 10. Per germline, CDR1 DFQATT and CDR2 SNEGSKA (reference sequence). The CDR3 contains 13 residues. The CDR3 coding sequence is TGCAGTGCTAGTCATAGCGGGACTTTTAGGCAGTACTTC. This translates into CSASHSGTFRQYF.

This clone was seen only a few times. V and J are TRBV6-5 and TRBJ2-6, with no clear D. Germline values: CDR1 MNHEY, CDR2 SVGAGI. Trimming removed 2 bases at V and 1 base at J, with 3 bases between. The CDR3 totals 14 residues. The chain's CDR3 is CASSYLSGANVLTF. The CDR3, as DNA: TGTGCCAGCAGTTACCTATCTGGGGCCAACGTCCTGACTTTC.

V usage is TRBV18 and J usage is TRBJ1-1; no clear D gene. This CDR3 is built from 12 residues. From germline, CDR1 is KGHSH and CDR2 LQKENI. Between the trimmed V and J ends, which lost 4 bases and 6 bases, there was a span of 9 bases. CDR3: CASSRSDSEAFF. CDR3 bases: TGTGCCAGCTCACGTTCGGACTCTGAAGCTTTCTTT. The full variable domain, completed using reference TRBV18 and TRBJ1-1, is NAGVMQNPRHLVRRRGQEARLRCSPMKGHSHVYWYRQLPEEGLKFMVYLQKENIIDESGMPKERFSAEFPKEGPSILRIQQVVRGDSAAYFCASSRSDSEAFFGQGTRLTVV.

This sequence joins TRBV6-6 and TRBJ1-2; TRBD1 matches 7 bases. Germline trimming cut 4 bases from V and 4 bases from J; bases unmatched to any gene: 6. In germline, CDR1 is MNHNY, CDR2 SVGAGI (reference sequence). The CDR3 is made up of 14 amino acids. CDR3 in DNA: TGTGCCAGCAGTTTCACAGGGGCAGGCTATGGCTACACCTTC. Protein sequence: CASSFTGAGYGYTF.

The chain is built from TRBV11-3 and TRBJ2-2; 8 bases align to TRBD1. The CDR3 consists of 15 residues. The ends lost 5 bases at V and 3 bases at J; junction bases unmatched: 5. CDR1 is SGHNT, CDR2 YENEEA, per germline. CDR3 DNA: TGTGCCAGCAGCATGGACAGGGAGCACACCGGGGAGCTGTTTTTT. It specifies CASSMDREHTGELFF.

Here the CDR3 DNA reads TGTGCCAGCAGTTTATACGGGGGAAGGTCCTACGAGCAGTACTTC. It yields the protein CASSLYGGRSYEQYF. The rearrangement joins TRBV27 to TRBJ2-7; perhaps TRBD2 as D (6 bases). This CDR3 is built from 15 residues. The V and J ends lost 1 base and 1 base respectively, with 11 bases between them. Germline values: CDR1 MNHEY, CDR2 SMNVEV (reference sequence).

This chain uses TRBV7-2 with TRBJ1-2; 12 bases fit TRBD1. CDR1 and CDR2 (germline): SGHTA, FQGNSA. Trimming took 3 bases from V and 4 from J; bases not matched to a gene: 9. This CDR3 spans 17 amino acids. The chain's CDR3 is CASSLKGDRGRIYGYTF. The CDR3 DNA reads TGTGCCAGCAGCTTGAAGGGGGACAGGGGGCGCATCTATGGCTACACCTTC.

The chain links TRBV19 to TRBJ1-5; D may be TRBD1 (5 bases). Germline assignment: CDR1 LNHDA and CDR2 SQIVND (reference sequence). V was cut by 7 bases and J by 0 bases, with 19 bases left in between. The CDR3 extends over 17 amino acids. As DNA, the CDR3 is TGTGCCAGTACCCAAGTTTCAGGGAGGTATAGCAATCAGCCCCAGCATTTT. Protein sequence: CASTQVSGRYSNQPQHF.

The chain combines TRBV5-5 with TRBJ1-1; D is perhaps TRBD1 (5 bases). CDR1 SGHKS and CDR2 YYEKEE come from the germline V gene (reference sequence). Trimming cost V 4 bases and J 2 bases, with 9 bases left between them. CDR3 size: 13 residues. The CDR3 spells CASSRGTNTEAFF. The CDR3 DNA reads TGTGCCAGCAGCCGCGGGACTAACACTGAAGCTTTCTTT.

The chain combines TRBV11-2 with TRBJ1-3; 10 bases line up with TRBD1. Losses at the gene ends were 3 bases for V and 2 bases for J; bases not matched to a gene: 1. The CDR3 contains 15 residues. CDR1 and CDR2 from the germline V gene are SGHAT and FQNNGV. CDR3 residues: CASSLDRGTGNTIYF. In nucleotides, the CDR3 is TGTGCCAGCAGCTTGGACAGGGGGACTGGAAACACCATATATTTT.

In this sample, this clone turned up once. The chain recombines TRBV24-1 with TRBJ2-1; 9 bases agree with TRBD2. Unmatched junction bases numbered 11, after V lost 6 bases and J lost 9 bases. CDR3 length equals 15 residues. The germline CDR1 and CDR2 sequences are KGHDR and SFDVKD. The CDR3 region has the DNA TGTGCCACCAGTTCGCTGGCGGGGGGGTATACTGAGCAGTTCTTC. Its protein is CATSSLAGGYTEQFF.

CDR3 nucleotide sequence: TGTGCCAGTAGTATCAGACAGGGGCGACTAGCGGGAGGTGGCAATGAGCAGTTCTTC. It translates to CASSIRQGRLAGGGNEQFF. This chain links TRBV19 with TRBJ2-1; 13 positions agree with TRBD2. Germline V lookup: CDR1 LNHDA, CDR2 SQIVND (reference sequence). The CDR3 totals 19 residues. V was pared by 3 bases and J by 6 bases, with 14 bases of the junction left unmatched.

This chain joins TRBV6-5 and TRBJ2-7; 9 bases align to TRBD1. Trimming at V came to 2 bases and at J to 5 bases, leaving 10 bases not matched to a gene. This CDR3 contains 16 residues. Germline V gives CDR1 MNHEY, CDR2 SVGAGI. The CDR3 loop reads CASSYPGGQGFNEQYF. CDR3 nucleotide sequence: TGTGCCAGCAGTTACCCGGGGGGACAGGGTTTCAACGAGCAGTACTTC.

The J gene is TRBJ2-7, the V gene TRBV6-1, with 7 bases lining up with TRBD1. Germline trimming cut 0 bases from V and 3 bases from J; bases unmatched to any gene: 2. This CDR3 is 14 amino acids long. Germline V gene data show CDR1 as MNHNS and CDR2 as SASEGT. The CDR3 DNA follows: TGTGCCAGCAGTGAAGCTCACAGGGGCTACGAGCAGTACTTC. Amino acid sequence: CASSEAHRGYEQYF.

V gene TRBV5-1 combines with J gene TRBJ1-5, with D perhaps TRBD1 (6 bases). V lost 0 bases and J lost 5, with 12 bases in between. Germline loops: CDR1 SGHRS, CDR2 YFSETQ. The CDR3 has 15 amino acids. The CDR3 spells CASSLGGSGDQPQHF. The CDR3 DNA is TGCGCCAGCAGCTTGGGAGGGTCAGGGGATCAGCCCCAGCATTTT.

Of note for this clone: This same CDR3 is encoded by further DNA sequences in the sample. The gene calls are TRBV2 and TRBJ1-5; no clear D. The CDR3 has 13 amino acids. Trimming shortened V by 6 bases and J by 5 bases, and 11 bases separated the two germline ends. Germline V gene lookup returns CDR1 SNHLY and CDR2 FYNNEI. The CDR3 is CASSAHRDQPQHF. CDR3 bases: TGTGCCAGCAGCGCCCACAGAGATCAGCCCCAGCATTTT.

This clone was observed a handful of times. V and J are TRBV27 and TRBJ1-5; maybe TRBD1 (5 bases). Germline assignment: CDR1 MNHEY and CDR2 SMNVEV (reference sequence). This CDR3 has 15 amino acids. V lost 5 bases to trimming and J lost 3 bases, with 14 bases between them. The DNA for the CDR3 is TGTGCCAGCAGTCCCATCGACAGCTCCAATCAGCCCCAGCATTTT. The encoded protein is CASSPIDSSNQPQHF.

This clone was picked up one time. The chain uses TRBV27 and TRBJ1-5; tentative D call: TRBD1 (5 bases). The CDR3 runs to 15 residues. Trimming left V 3 bases short and J 1 base short, with 10 bases between. Germline loops: CDR1 MNHEY, CDR2 SMNVEV (reference sequence). The CDR3 DNA reads as TGTGCCAGCAGTTTTCAGGGCAAGAGCAATCAGCCCCAGCATTTT. This gives the protein CASSFQGKSNQPQHF.

The V and J genes are TRBV14 and TRBJ1-2; 8 bases align to TRBD1. Germline CDR1 reads SGHDN; CDR2 reads FVKESK. This CDR3 has 18 residues. The V and J ends lost 5 bases and 7 bases, in that order; junction bases with no gene match: 21. CDR3 sequence reads: CASSTRGTGGASYGGYTF. In DNA form, the CDR3 reads TGTGCCAGCAGCACGCGGGGGACAGGTGGGGCATCCTACGGTGGCTACACCTTC.

This chain uses TRBV19 with TRBJ1-4; 9 bases align to TRBD1. This CDR3 spans 15 amino acids. After removal of 7 bases from V and 1 base from J, the junction contained 4 bases not matched to a gene. Germline CDR1 reads LNHDA; CDR2 reads SQIVND (reference sequence). The DNA of the CDR3 is TGTGCCAGTACCCAGGACAGGGGAACTAATGAAAAACTGTTTTTT. It specifies CASTQDRGTNEKLFF.

This chain links TRBV7-9 with TRBJ2-1; D perhaps matches TRBD1 (6 bases). V was cut by 6 bases and J by 4 bases, with 13 bases left in between. The germline V gene encodes CDR1 SEHNR and CDR2 FQNEAQ (reference sequence). The CDR3 contains 14 residues. CDR3 nucleotide sequence: TGTGCCAGCAGTCCCGGACAGTATTACAATGAGCAGTTCTTC. It specifies CASSPGQYYNEQFF. Supplemented by reference TRBV7-9 and TRBJ2-1, the full variable domain reads DTGVSQNPRHKITKRGQNVTFRCDPISEHNRLYWYRQTLGQGPEFLTYFQNEAQLEKSRLLSDRFSAERPKGSFSTLEIQRTEQGDSAMYLCASSPGQYYNEQFFGPGTRLTVL.

This rearrangement joins TRBV19 to TRBJ2-2, with 7 bases fitting TRBD1. The CDR3 is made up of 16 amino acids. CDR1 and CDR2 from the germline V gene are LNHDA and SQIVND (reference sequence). V lost 7 bases, J lost 5 bases, and 13 bases stayed unmatched. CDR3 residues: CASINRQGIGTGELFF. The CDR3 bases are TGTGCCAGTATCAATAGACAGGGTATAGGGACCGGGGAGCTGTTTTTT.

This clone showed up just once. This chain links TRBV7-9 with TRBJ1-5; D is possibly TRBD1 (5 bases). The germline V and J ends were trimmed by 4 bases and 7 bases, with 14 bases remaining between them. The CDR3 is 14 residues long. Germline CDR1 is SEHNR and CDR2 is FQNEAQ (reference sequence). The CDR3 sequence is CASSSKGIGQPQHF. The DNA of the CDR3 is TGTGCCAGCAGCTCAAAGGGGATCGGCCAGCCCCAGCATTTT.

The chain employs TRBV28 and TRBJ1-1, with D perhaps matching TRBD1 (6 bases). Between the trimmed V and J ends, which lost 7 bases and 4 bases, there was a span of 13 bases. From germline, CDR1 is MDHEN and CDR2 SYDVKM. CDR3 length: 13 residues. The CDR3 loop is CASISSRGTEAFF. CDR3 nucleotides: TGTGCCAGCATAAGTTCCAGGGGCACTGAAGCTTTCTTT.

The J gene is TRBJ2-1, the V gene TRBV19; the match to TRBD2 covers 8 bases. CDR1 is LNHDA, CDR2 SQIVND, per germline (reference sequence). The CDR3 is 16 amino acids. J was trimmed by 6 bases and V by 3 bases; bases with no gene match: 10. CDR3 nucleotides: TGTGCCAGTAGTATTTCGGGACTAGTAGCAGGCAATGAGCAGTTCTTC. This encodes CASSISGLVAGNEQFF.

The chain couples TRBV5-1 to TRBJ1-1, with D possibly TRBD1 on 5 matching bases. CDR3 length: 16 residues. The germline V gene encodes CDR1 SGHRS and CDR2 YFSETQ. V lost 4 bases, J lost 4 bases, and 20 bases lay in between. CDR3 protein: CASSPSWSRVGTEAFF. The CDR3, as DNA: TGCGCCAGCAGCCCCTCGTGGTCCAGGGTTGGCACTGAAGCTTTCTTT.

V gene TRBV30 combines with J gene TRBJ2-7; maybe TRBD2 (5 bases). Per the germline V gene, CDR1 is GTSNPN and CDR2 is SVGIG (reference sequence). This CDR3 has 13 amino acids. Trimming pared 0 bases from V and 2 bases from J, leaving 8 bases between. The CDR3 region is CAWSVGVPYEQYF. CDR3 nucleotide sequence: TGTGCCTGGAGTGTCGGGGTCCCCTACGAGCAGTACTTC.

The V call is TRBV5-1, the J call TRBJ1-1; the match to TRBD1 covers 8 bases. Germline V gene sequence: CDR1 SGHRS, CDR2 YFSETQ. The CDR3 is 15 residues long. V shed 4 bases, J shed 4 bases, and the junction held 9 bases outside the gene matches. CDR3: CASSRELQGGTEAFF. The CDR3 DNA reads as TGCGCCAGCAGCAGAGAATTACAGGGGGGCACTGAAGCTTTCTTT.

The rearrangement links TRBV1 to TRBJ2-1; the D segment call TRBD1 is taken from the table without a DNA check. TRBV1 is noted as a pseudogene. The CDR3 has 16 amino acids. Written as DNA, the CDR3 is TGCACCAGCGATTATCCAGGGATCTTGAAGAACAATGAGCAGTTCTTC. As protein: CTSDYPGILKNNEQFF.

On this clone itself: One junction end disagrees with the germline gene, perhaps due to a read error. The rearrangement uses TRBV28 and TRBJ2-7; 7 bases agree with TRBD1. This CDR3 is 13 amino acids long. Looked up from germline, CDR1 is MDHEN and CDR2 is SYDVKM. CDR3: CSSGRGSGSLQYF. CDR3 bases: TGCTCATCGGGCAGGGGGAGTGGATCGCTGCAGTACTTC.

The J gene is TRBJ1-6, the V gene TRBV2; 10 nucleotides agree with TRBD1. V dropped 4 bases and J dropped 9; count of bases not matched to a gene: 6. Per germline, CDR1 SNHLY and CDR2 FYNNEI. This CDR3 has 15 residues. The DNA of the CDR3 is TGTGCCAGCAGTGGGGACAGGGGTGGAGGTTCACCCCTCCACTTT. This codes for CASSGDRGGGSPLHF.